One and the same sample provided the 32 T cell receptor beta chains below, sequenced in a study of blood T cell repertoires in COVID-19. Generated by immunoSEQ multiplex PCR, the TCRdb table keeps only in-frame clones and is missing some. The sample includes 99,000 or so clones, roughly 80% seen only once; the top ten take about 3.3%. Material: peripheral blood. The receptors were gathered from a woman aged 80 or older with active or convalescent COVID-19.

V usage is TRBV2 and J usage is TRBJ2-5; D gene unclear. Trimming removed 4 bases at V and 5 bases at J, with 8 bases between. CDR1 and CDR2 (germline): SNHLY, FYNNEI. This CDR3 contains 12 residues. The CDR3 loop reads CASSGVSETQYF. CDR3 in DNA: TGTGCCAGCAGTGGTGTGTCGGAGACCCAGTACTTC.

The sample holds a few counts of this clone. This rearrangement joins TRBV5-1 to TRBJ1-1; perhaps TRBD1 as D (6 bases). Germline CDR1 reads SGHRS; CDR2 reads YFSETQ. Trimming stripped 7 bases from V and 12 bases from J, with 22 bases between. The CDR3 length is 13 residues. Here the CDR3 reads CASALAPAGTTFF. The CDR3 region has the DNA TGCGCCAGCGCCCTTGCCCCGGCAGGGACAACTTTCTTT.

This rearrangement joins TRBV28 to TRBJ2-5; 8 nucleotides agree with TRBD2. The ends lost 4 bases at V and 1 base at J; junction bases unmatched: 5. The CDR3 has 15 residues. Germline V lookup: CDR1 MDHEN, CDR2 SYDVKM. The CDR3 protein is CASSSQREIQETQYF. The CDR3 DNA sequence: TGTGCCAGCAGTTCACAGCGGGAGATCCAAGAGACCCAGTACTTC.

The genes are TRBV5-5 and TRBJ1-1; tentatively, D is TRBD1 (6 bases). From germline, CDR1 is SGHKS and CDR2 YYEKEE (reference sequence). The CDR3 is made up of 19 amino acids. V lost 0 bases and J lost 0, with 21 bases in between. The CDR3 reads CASSLVRDTGRRMNTEAFF. The DNA of the CDR3 is TGTGCCAGCAGCTTGGTTCGGGACACGGGTCGAAGAATGAACACTGAAGCTTTCTTT. The full variable domain, its missing parts supplied by reference TRBV5-5 and TRBJ1-1, is DAGVTQSPTHLIKTRGQQVTLRCSPISGHKSVSWYQQVLGQGPQFIFQYYEKEERGRGNFPDRFSARQFPNYSSELNVNALLLGDSALYLCASSLVRDTGRRMNTEAFFGQGTRLTVV.

This rearrangement joins TRBV29-1 to TRBJ2-3, with D possibly being TRBD1 (7 bases). Trimming took off 5 bases at V and 2 bases at J, with 26 bases between the two ends. Germline V gives CDR1 SQVTM, CDR2 ANQGSEA. This CDR3 spans 18 amino acids. The CDR3: CSVLGQKRAGLVTDTQYF. Here the CDR3 DNA reads TGCAGCGTTTTGGGACAGAAACGTGCGGGACTTGTCACAGATACGCAGTATTTT.

The genes are TRBV4-2 and TRBJ1-6, with 7 bases that match TRBD1. The CDR3 extends over 15 amino acids. The germline CDR1 and CDR2 sequences are LGHNA and YNFKEQ. After removal of 1 base from V and 6 bases from J, the junction contained 3 bases not matched to a gene. The CDR3 protein is CASSQGGQFNSPLHF. CDR3 in DNA: TGTGCCAGCAGCCAAGGGGGACAGTTTAATTCACCCCTCCACTTT.

The CDR3, as DNA: TGCGCCAGCACCTCGACAGGGGGCACAAACTATGGCTACACCTTC. This sequence encodes CASTSTGGTNYGYTF. This rearrangement joins TRBV10-2 to TRBJ1-2, with 10 bases that match TRBD1. V dropped 7 bases and J dropped 2; count of bases not matched to a gene: 7. The germline CDR1 and CDR2 sequences are WSHSY and SAAADI. This CDR3 contains 15 residues.

The V gene is TRBV19, the J gene TRBJ1-1; unclear D gene. This CDR3 region has 13 residues. Germline loops: CDR1 LNHDA, CDR2 SQIVND (reference sequence). Trimming removed 5 bases from V and 0 bases from J, with 7 bases in between. The CDR3 nucleotides are TGTGCCAGTAGTCCCGTTCTGAACACTGAAGCTTTCTTT. Protein: CASSPVLNTEAFF.

This clone was counted a single time. The rearrangement links TRBV19 to TRBJ1-1, with TRBD1 matching 7 bases. Germline CDR1 and CDR2: LNHDA and SQIVND (reference sequence). The CDR3 sequence is 14 residues long. The V gene end was trimmed by 4 bases and the J gene end by 0 bases; junction bases not matched to a gene: 2. The CDR3 nucleotides are TGTGCCAGTAGTAGAACAGGGGTGAACACTGAAGCTTTCTTT. Its protein is CASSRTGVNTEAFF.

The chain has TRBV7-2 and TRBJ2-7; D is perhaps TRBD1 (5 bases). In germline, CDR1 is SGHTA, CDR2 FQGNSA. Trimming removed 4 bases at V and 5 bases at J, with 18 bases between. This CDR3 region has 15 residues. The CDR3 nucleotides read TGTGCCAGCAGCTCGCAGGGTGGTCCTAGGAACGAGCAGTACTTC. Residues: CASSSQGGPRNEQYF.

The chain links TRBV5-8 to TRBJ2-7, with D unclear. Germline assignment: CDR1 SGHTS and CDR2 YDEGEE. The V and J ends lost 1 base and 4 bases respectively, with 6 bases between them. The CDR3 runs to 12 residues. CDR3 amino acids: CASSLTEYEQYF. CDR3 DNA: TGTGCCAGCAGCTTGACAGAGTACGAGCAGTACTTC.

The rearrangement links TRBV27 to TRBJ1-2; 10 positions match TRBD1. The CDR3 runs 16 residues. V gave up 0 bases and J gave up 3 bases; unmatched junction bases: 4. Germline assignment: CDR1 MNHEY and CDR2 SMNVEV (reference sequence). In nucleotides, the CDR3 is TGTGCCAGCAGTTTATCTCGGGGACAGGGGCACTATGGCTACACCTTC. It is translated as CASSLSRGQGHYGYTF.

The chain uses TRBV4-3 and TRBJ2-7, with a weak D call TRBD1 (5 bases). V was trimmed by 1 base and J by 2 bases, leaving 15 bases between them. This CDR3 contains 16 residues. CDR1 and CDR2 (germline): LGHNA, YSLEER. Here the CDR3 DNA reads TGCGCCAGCAGCCAAGGCAGTCAGGGTTCGACCTACGAGCAGTACTTC. Translation: CASSQGSQGSTYEQYF.

The V and J genes are TRBV29-1 and TRBJ1-2; D ambiguous. CDR3 length: 13 residues. Germline V gives CDR1 SQVTM, CDR2 ANQGSEA. V was clipped by 4 bases and J by 0 bases, with 9 bases between them. The CDR3 DNA is TGCAGCGTTGTTTTCTCGGCTAACTATGGCTACACCTTC. This gives the protein CSVVFSANYGYTF.

The J gene is TRBJ1-1, the V gene TRBV18; D remains ambiguous. Germline V gene data show CDR1 as KGHSH and CDR2 as LQKENI. The CDR3 is 13 residues long. Trimming cost V 1 base and J 5 bases, with 8 bases left between them. CDR3 nucleotides: TGTGCCAGCTCACCACTGTCTCTTACTGAAGCTTTCTTT. This sequence encodes CASSPLSLTEAFF.

The chain combines TRBV25-1 with TRBJ1-2, with 8 bases identical to TRBD1. V shed 3 bases, J shed 5 bases, and the junction held 5 bases outside the gene matches. CDR1 and CDR2 (germline): MGHDK, SYGVNS. The CDR3 sequence is 14 residues long. The CDR3 DNA follows: TGTGCCAGCAGTGACGGGACAGGAAGATATGGCTACACCTTC. This sequence encodes CASSDGTGRYGYTF.

This chain uses TRBV6-5 with TRBJ1-1; 7 bases agree with TRBD1. After removal of 7 bases from V and 2 bases from J, the junction contained 7 bases not matched to a gene. CDR3 length: 14 residues. Germline V CDR1 and CDR2: MNHEY, SVGAGI. The CDR3 reads CASMREGGNTEAFF. In DNA, the CDR3 is TGTGCCAGCATGCGGGAAGGGGGCAACACTGAAGCTTTCTTT.

The gene calls are TRBV10-1 and TRBJ1-4; 8 bases align to TRBD1. Germline trimming cut 0 bases from V and 5 bases from J; bases unmatched to any gene: 2. The CDR3 extends over 15 amino acids. Germline CDR1 reads WNHNN; CDR2 reads SYGVQD (reference sequence). The CDR3 sequence: CASSESQGDNEKLFF. The CDR3 bases are TGCGCCAGCAGTGAGTCACAGGGGGACAATGAAAAACTGTTTTTT.

V is TRBV23-1 and J is TRBJ1-5, with 7 bases identical to TRBD1. TRBV23-1 is sorted into the ORF group, with uncertain function. There are 16 residues in the CDR3. The J segment lost 2 bases and the V segment lost 4 bases, leaving 8 bases of the junction unmatched. The CDR3 DNA reads as TGCGCCAGCAGTCTCAGAGACAGGGCTCGCAATCAGCCCCAGCATTTT. Protein sequence: CASSLRDRARNQPQHF.

In this sample, this clone turned up once. This chain connects TRBV27 to TRBJ2-3; 9 positions agree with TRBD2. CDR1 and CDR2 from the germline V gene are MNHEY and SMNVEV (reference sequence). The CDR3 covers 16 residues. Trimming at V came to 7 bases and at J to 5 bases, leaving 13 bases not matched to a gene. CDR3 sequence (DNA): TGTGCCAGCACTCGAATGACTAGCGGAGGCTTAGATACGCAGTATTTT. This codes for CASTRMTSGGLDTQYF.

V usage is TRBV28 and J usage is TRBJ2-7; possible D gene TRBD1, 5 bases. The CDR3 length is 14 residues. Germline CDR1 and CDR2: MDHEN and SYDVKM. The V end was cut by 6 bases, the J end by 1 base, with 13 bases between. CDR3 nucleotide sequence: TGTGCCAGCAGCCAGGGAACCCGATCCTACGAGCAGTACTTC. This codes for CASSQGTRSYEQYF.

This clone was picked up a small number of times. The V gene is TRBV6-6, the J gene TRBJ1-1; D remains ambiguous. This CDR3 spans 11 amino acids. V was cut by 7 bases and J by 1 base, with 4 bases left in between. The germline gives CDR1 MNHNY, CDR2 SVGAGI (reference sequence). This CDR3 reads CASTQNTEAFF. The CDR3 DNA is TGTGCCAGCACCCAGAACACTGAAGCTTTCTTT.

The chain recombines TRBV29-1 with TRBJ1-5, with unresolved D. The CDR3 has 14 amino acids. Germline CDR1 reads SQVTM; CDR2 reads ANQGSEA. V lost 3 bases and J 0 bases, leaving 9 bases between the germline ends. DNA of the CDR3: TGCAGCGTTGAGGTAGGAGGTAGCAATCAGCCCCAGCATTTT. Its protein is CSVEVGGSNQPQHF.

The chain recombines TRBV10-3 with TRBJ2-1; a weak D match, TRBD2 (6 bases). This CDR3 spans 13 amino acids. Germline V gives CDR1 ENHRY, CDR2 SYGVKD. With 3 bases removed from V and 5 bases from J, the gap between germline ends came to 8 bases. This chain's CDR3 is CAISDGSDNEQFF. CDR3 nucleotides: TGTGCCATCAGTGACGGGAGCGACAATGAGCAGTTCTTC.

This clone has just a few counts. The chain recombines TRBV9 with TRBJ1-3, with D perhaps matching TRBD1 (5 bases). Trimming shortened V by 3 bases and J by 0 bases, and 13 bases separated the two germline ends. The CDR3 contains 16 residues. The germline CDR1 and CDR2 sequences are SGDLS and YYNGEE. CDR3 in DNA: TGTGCCAGCAGCGCTACAGGACGAGTCTCTGGAAACACCATATATTTT. Translation gives CASSATGRVSGNTIYF.

The chain uses TRBV6-5 and TRBJ2-1; D uncertain. The CDR3 extends over 16 amino acids. V lost 4 bases, J lost 6 bases, and 19 bases lay in between. Germline V gene lookup returns CDR1 MNHEY and CDR2 SVGAGI. The CDR3 coding sequence is TGTGCCAGCAGTTCGACCGGATTTCTAGACCTCAATGAGCAGTTCTTC. Protein product: CASSSTGFLDLNEQFF.

The rearrangement uses TRBV4-1 and TRBJ1-5; possibly TRBD1 for D (5 bases). The V gene lost 0 bases and the J gene lost 0 bases, with 15 bases spanning the gap. Germline V lookup: CDR1 MGHRA, CDR2 YSYEKL. CDR3 length equals 18 residues. CDR3 nucleotides: TGCGCCAGCAGCCAAGATGGCCGGTGGGGCAGTAGCAATCAGCCCCAGCATTTT. Translating gives CASSQDGRWGSSNQPQHF.

This rearrangement joins TRBV3-1 (or the pseudogene TRBV3-2) to TRBJ2-5; 8 bases align to TRBD1. Germline CDR1 and CDR2: LGHDT and YNNKEL (reference sequence). V trimming: 3 bases; J trimming: 5 bases; junction bases outside the gene matches: 11. The CDR3 loop spans 16 amino acids. The CDR3 region is CASSHPGQGGGETQYF. DNA for the CDR3: TGTGCCAGCAGCCATCCCGGACAGGGTGGAGGCGAGACCCAGTACTTC.

This clone was seen a handful of times. V gene TRBV10-2 combines with J gene TRBJ2-7; TRBD2 aligns across 7 bases. The ends lost 2 bases at V and 6 bases at J; junction bases unmatched: 4. Germline loops: CDR1 WSHSY, CDR2 SAAADI. The CDR3 extends over 13 amino acids. The DNA for the CDR3 is TGCGCCAGCAGTGAGACGGGAGGCTCCGAGCAGTACTTC. Translating gives CASSETGGSEQYF.

This chain connects TRBV3-1 (or the pseudogene TRBV3-2) to TRBJ1-2, with D possibly TRBD1 on 5 matching bases. In germline, CDR1 is LGHDT, CDR2 YNNKEL (reference sequence). Trimming took 2 bases from V and 5 from J, leaving 9 bases between them. This CDR3 contains 13 residues. CDR3 loop: CASSQYDSYGYTF. CDR3 in DNA: TGTGCCAGCAGCCAATACGACAGTTATGGCTACACCTTC.

This clone has more than one count but fewer than ten. The CDR3, as DNA: TGTGCCAGCAGCCCTACAGGGCTGGGAGTTTCACCCCTCCACTTT. This gives the protein CASSPTGLGVSPLHF. V usage is TRBV28 and J usage is TRBJ1-6, with D tentatively TRBD1 (6 bases). CDR3 length: 15 amino acids. Germline CDR1 reads MDHEN; CDR2 reads SYDVKM. Trimming stripped 6 bases from V and 9 bases from J, with 18 bases between.

The chain links TRBV7-9 to TRBJ1-4; 9 bases map to TRBD1. Trimming removed 3 bases from V and 8 bases from J; junction bases left unmatched: 10. The V gene's germline CDR1 is SEHNR and CDR2 FQNEAQ (reference sequence). CDR3 length equals 16 residues. The CDR3 DNA follows: TGTGCCAGCAGCTTCCTACCGGGACAGGGTAGAGAAAAACTGTTTTTT. Translation gives CASSFLPGQGREKLFF. The variable domain in full, with the rest retrieved from reference TRBV7-9 and TRBJ1-4, is DTGVSQNPRHKITKRGQNVTFRCDPISEHNRLYWYRQTLGQGPEFLTYFQNEAQLEKSRLLSDRFSAERPKGSFSTLEIQRTEQGDSAMYLCASSFLPGQGREKLFFGSGTQLSVL.